This T cell receptor beta chain originates from a study of blood T cell repertoires in COVID-19. Sequenced by immunoSEQ multiplex PCR; TCRdb stores in-frame clones only, minus some. The repertoire consists of fewer than 120,000 clones, with about 79% occurring once and the leading ten covering roughly 17%. CDR3 size: 14 residues. The germline V gene encodes CDR1 KGHSH and CDR2 LQKENI. V shed 4 bases and J shed 0 bases, with 10 bases lying between them. Input material: peripheral blood. This chain uses TRBV18 with TRBJ2-7, with D maybe TRBD1 (5 bases). The TCR comes from a woman older than 75 with active or convalescent COVID-19. CDR3 coding DNA: TGTGCCAGCTCACAGGGGCTTACCTCCTACGAGCAGTACTTC. Translation gives CASSQGLTSYEQYF.